The 22 T cell receptor beta chains given below trace back to one sample, sequenced in a study of blood T cell repertoires in COVID-19. Profiled with immunoSEQ multiplex PCR; TCRdb holds only in-frame clones, not every one. This sample has more than 150,000 clones; 75% to 85% occur once, and the top ten carry about 10%. Sequences were obtained from PBMCs or T cells enriched from blood (not recorded which). These receptors came from a man aged 35-49 years who had recovered from COVID-19.

The chain recombines TRBV9 with TRBJ2-1, with TRBD2 identical over 10 bases. In germline, CDR1 is SGDLS, CDR2 YYNGEE. Trimming removed 0 bases from V and 7 bases from J; junction bases left unmatched: 7. This CDR3 contains 16 residues. The CDR3 region is CASSVGASGSMNEQFF. The DNA for the CDR3 is TGTGCCAGCAGCGTAGGGGCTAGCGGGAGTATGAATGAGCAGTTCTTC.

The chain employs TRBV24-1 and TRBJ1-5; 7 positions agree with TRBD1. V lost 3 bases to trimming and J lost 0 bases; unmatched junction nucleotides: 7. This CDR3 contains 17 residues. The germline V gene has CDR1 KGHDR and CDR2 SFDVKD. The CDR3: CATSDTRTGNSNQPQHF. CDR3 DNA: TGTGCCACCAGTGATACACGGACAGGAAATAGCAATCAGCCCCAGCATTTT.

The chain carries TRBV6-6 and TRBJ2-7; TRBD2 matches 9 bases. V shed 5 bases and J 3 bases; nucleotides not matched to a gene: 2. The CDR3 has 13 amino acids. CDR1 is MNHNY, CDR2 SVGAGI, per germline (reference sequence). CDR3 residues: CASSGSGSYEQYV. The CDR3 nucleotides read TGTGCCAGCAGTGGTAGCGGGAGCTACGAGCAGTACGTC.

CDR3 nucleotides: TGTGCCAGCAGCCTATTTGGTCGAGGCCTGATAGCGGGTGGCTCCTACGAGCAGTACGTC. It yields the protein CASSLFGRGLIAGGSYEQYV. The chain joins TRBV7-8 to TRBJ2-7; 7 nucleotides match TRBD2. J was trimmed by 0 bases and V by 5 bases; bases with no gene match: 22. Germline values: CDR1 SGHVS, CDR2 FQNEAQ. The CDR3 spans 20 residues.

The rearrangement joins TRBV6-1 to TRBJ2-2, with D tentatively TRBD2 (5 bases). V gave up 2 bases and J gave up 4 bases, with 14 bases separating them. CDR3 length equals 16 residues. Germline V lookup: CDR1 MNHNS, CDR2 SASEGT. The CDR3 sequence: CASSESEVRGTGELFF. In DNA form, the CDR3 reads TGTGCCAGCAGTGAATCGGAGGTTCGTGGCACCGGGGAGCTGTTTTTT.

In DNA, the CDR3 is TGTGCCAGCAGCCCCGGGGACAGATTCTATGGCTACACCTTC. Its protein product is CASSPGDRFYGYTF. The chain couples TRBV7-9 to TRBJ1-2; 7 nucleotides agree with TRBD1. The CDR3 runs 14 residues. Germline V lookup: CDR1 SEHNR, CDR2 FQNEAQ (reference sequence). Trimming took 5 bases from V and 4 from J; bases not matched to a gene: 7.

This clone has a single count. The chain uses TRBV14 and TRBJ2-1; a possible D gene is TRBD1 (5 bases). The germline V gene encodes CDR1 SGHDN and CDR2 FVKESK. Trimming removed 2 bases at V and 6 bases at J, with 8 bases between. The CDR3 has 13 residues. The CDR3 nucleotides are TGTGCCAGCAGCCAAAGACAGTTCAATGAGCAGTTCTTC. Translation gives CASSQRQFNEQFF.

J is TRBJ1-5 and V is TRBV6-2 or TRBV6-3; 9 bases agree with TRBD1. Germline V CDR1 and CDR2: MNHEY, SVGEGT. V shed 0 bases and J 2 bases; nucleotides not matched to a gene: 11. The CDR3 consists of 19 residues. The CDR3 sequence is CASSYSTGGTRNRNQPQHF. The CDR3 DNA sequence: TGTGCCAGCAGTTACTCGACAGGGGGGACTCGAAACCGCAATCAGCCCCAGCATTTT.

The chain uses TRBV1 and TRBJ2-7; no DNA check was done on the table's D call, TRBD2. TRBV1 is assigned pseudogene status. There are 15 residues in the CDR3. CDR3 sequence (DNA): TGCACCAGCAGCCAGGGTCCTAGCGCCCACTACGAGCAGTACGTC. Residues: CTSSQGPSAHYEQYV.

The chain joins TRBV3-1 (or the pseudogene TRBV3-2) to TRBJ2-1; a possible D gene is TRBD2 (6 bases). V was clipped by 3 bases and J by 9 bases, with 18 bases between them. Germline V lookup: CDR1 LGHDT, CDR2 YNNKEL (reference sequence). The CDR3 sequence is 15 residues long. The CDR3: CASSHRLRDFSEQFF. CDR3 in DNA: TGTGCCAGCAGCCACCGCCTAAGGGACTTCTCTGAGCAGTTCTTC.

CDR3 sequence (DNA): TGTGCCAGCAGCTTGCAAGGGGTCGAGACCCAGTACTTC. As protein: CASSLQGVETQYF. V gene TRBV5-6 combines with J gene TRBJ2-5; D perhaps matches TRBD1 (5 bases). The germline V gene encodes CDR1 SGHDT and CDR2 YYEEEE. V gave up 1 base and J gave up 5 bases, with 9 bases separating them. The CDR3 contains 13 residues.

This chain uses TRBV30 with TRBJ2-7; D gene uncertain. Looked up from germline, CDR1 is GTSNPN and CDR2 is SVGIG (reference sequence). The V gene lost 3 bases and the J gene lost 7 bases, with 19 bases spanning the gap. The CDR3 is made up of 14 amino acids. DNA of the CDR3: TGTGCCTGGAGAGTGATGGGCAGCTCAGGAGAGCAGTACTTC. Protein sequence: CAWRVMGSSGEQYF.

The V and J genes are TRBV6-6 and TRBJ1-1; 9 bases fit TRBD1. Unmatched junction bases numbered 9, after V lost 6 bases and J lost 1 base. Germline CDR1 reads MNHNY; CDR2 reads SVGAGI (reference sequence). This CDR3 is built from 16 residues. The CDR3 DNA is TGTGCCAGCAGACTCGGGACAGGGTATGGGAACACTGAAGCTTTCTTT. This encodes CASRLGTGYGNTEAFF.

V usage is TRBV19 and J usage is TRBJ1-2; TRBD1 aligns across 7 bases. V shed 6 bases, J shed 3 bases, and the junction held 7 bases outside the gene matches. This CDR3 contains 14 residues. Germline CDR1 reads LNHDA; CDR2 reads SQIVND (reference sequence). CDR3 sequence reads: CASRLQGEDYGYTF. In DNA form, the CDR3 reads TGTGCCAGTAGGCTTCAGGGGGAAGACTATGGCTACACCTTC.

The J gene is TRBJ1-4, the V gene TRBV5-6; D is ambiguous. Germline CDR1 SGHDT, CDR2 YYEEEE. Deletions cut 2 bases from V and 7 bases from J, with 12 bases between. The CDR3 has 14 amino acids. CDR3 sequence: CASSLQLRSEKLFF. The CDR3 DNA reads as TGTGCCAGCAGCTTACAACTCAGGTCTGAAAAACTGTTTTTT.

This rearrangement joins TRBV7-3 to TRBJ2-3; D might be TRBD2 (6 bases). CDR3 length equals 14 residues. V was shortened by 6 bases and J by 2 bases, with 12 bases between the two germline ends. The V gene's germline CDR1 is SGHTA and CDR2 FQGTGA. CDR3 sequence: CASSSGSPTDTQYF. The CDR3 nucleotides are TGTGCCAGCAGTAGCGGCTCCCCCACAGATACGCAGTATTTT.

The chain recombines TRBV7-6 with TRBJ1-4; 10 bases fit TRBD1. Germline V gives CDR1 SGHVS, CDR2 FNYEAQ. The CDR3 contains 14 residues. The junction had 3 bases not matched to a gene; V was cut back by 5 bases and J by 6 bases. Here the CDR3 reads CASSPTGGDEKLFF. In nucleotides, the CDR3 is TGTGCCAGCAGCCCGACAGGGGGCGATGAAAAACTGTTTTTT.

The chain joins TRBV6-2 or TRBV6-3 to TRBJ2-1, with 7 bases fitting TRBD2. The germline V gene has CDR1 MNHEY and CDR2 SVGEGT. CDR3 length equals 20 residues. J lost 2 bases, V lost 0 bases, and 16 bases had no gene match. The CDR3 coding sequence is TGTGCCAGCAGTTACTCGAGCAACGGGAGGCTGGAAGGAGCCTACAATGAGCAGTTCTTC. The encoded protein is CASSYSSNGRLEGAYNEQFF.

The rearrangement uses TRBV4-3 and TRBJ2-7; the D gene is possibly TRBD2 (6 bases). The germline V gene has CDR1 LGHNA and CDR2 YSLEER. The CDR3 has 16 residues. V was cut by 6 bases and J by 2 bases, with 20 bases left in between. The CDR3 loop is CASSLPQRADPYEQYV. The CDR3 DNA reads as TGCGCCAGCAGTTTACCTCAGCGGGCGGACCCCTACGAGCAGTACGTC.

The chain combines TRBV27 with TRBJ2-3; the D is unclear. V was trimmed by 5 bases and J by 1 base, leaving 7 bases between them. From germline, CDR1 is MNHEY and CDR2 SMNVEV (reference sequence). The CDR3 has 13 amino acids. The CDR3 reads CASSQRGTDTQYF. The CDR3 nucleotides are TGTGCCAGCAGTCAAAGAGGCACAGATACGCAGTATTTT.

The rearrangement uses TRBV19 and TRBJ2-1; 11 nucleotides agree with TRBD2. Germline CDR1 LNHDA, CDR2 SQIVND (reference sequence). The V segment lost 5 bases and the J segment 7 bases; nucleotides outside the gene matches: 13. The CDR3 is 17 amino acids. The CDR3 nucleotides read TGTGCCAGTAGTCCTTTTAGCGGGAGGGTATTGAGGAATGAGCAGTTCTTC. It specifies CASSPFSGRVLRNEQFF.

The rearrangement links TRBV6-5 to TRBJ2-1, with 7 bases matching TRBD2. Germline CDR1 MNHEY, CDR2 SVGAGI. This CDR3 has 15 residues. V was pared by 6 bases and J by 8 bases, with 13 bases of the junction left unmatched. The CDR3 region is CASSPGLVGGDEQFF. The CDR3 nucleotides are TGTGCCAGCAGCCCCGGACTAGTGGGGGGGGATGAGCAGTTCTTC.